Listed below are T cell receptor beta chains from one sample, sequenced in a study of response to subunit inactivated influenza vaccine. A single record per CDR3 protein comes from TCRdb applying MiXCR to the RT-PCR reads. Seen here are fewer than 600,000 distinct CDR3 sequences, approximately 7.7% observed once, and the top ten hold about 12%. Sample: PBMCs from blood, taken roughly 24 months after vaccination. The receptors shown here come from a man aged 45 to 75 who received an inactivated influenza vaccine. Both conserved end residues are trimmed from each CDR3.

CDR3aa: ASSPIEGLDNEQF
v_gene: TRBV11-2

CDR3aa: ASSLGGEGREQY
v_gene: TRBV7-3

CDR3aa: ASSSGQATTNYGYT
v_gene: TRBV12-3/TRBV12-4

CDR3aa: ASSLMGRSGYGYT
v_gene: TRBV28

CDR3aa: ATSRVEEGMI
v_gene: TRBV15

CDR3aa: ASSLEFLDTQY
v_gene: TRBV7-2

CDR3aa: ASSAGTSGRALFDEQF
v_gene: TRBV25-1

CDR3aa: ASSLMAGRGYRNTIY
v_gene: TRBV12-3/TRBV12-4

CDR3aa: ASSQEDSSYNEQF
v_gene: TRBV3-1

CDR3aa: ASSYEETQY
v_gene: TRBV5-1

CDR3aa: SAREQWASSYEQY
v_gene: TRBV20-1

CDR3aa: ASSQEAFTDTQY
v_gene: TRBV4-2

CDR3aa: ASTPARPSSTYEQY
v_gene: TRBV7-9

CDR3aa: ASSLARSYTGELF
v_gene: TRBV7-8

CDR3aa: ASSQVGRDGNYGYT
v_gene: TRBV3-1

CDR3aa: ASRGDLTEEKLF
v_gene: TRBV12-3/TRBV12-4

CDR3aa: ASSQVGQGFTDTQY
v_gene: TRBV7-6

CDR3aa: SARVPAKAYEQY
v_gene: TRBV20-1

CDR3aa: ASSLRTDQETQY
v_gene: TRBV5-4

CDR3aa: ASSLGDTYTDTQY
v_gene: TRBV28

CDR3aa: SANGGQGNQPQH
v_gene: TRBV20-1

CDR3aa: ASSLDPSGVSYEQY
v_gene: TRBV5-1

CDR3aa: SVRERVKETQY
v_gene: TRBV20-1

CDR3aa: ASMSEGGLEAF
v_gene: TRBV6-1

CDR3aa: ASSVSIGANVLT
v_gene: TRBV9

CDR3aa: ASSLAIGGEQY
v_gene: TRBV12-3/TRBV12-4

CDR3aa: ATSRDHAGGYNEQF
v_gene: TRBV15

CDR3aa: SARLTSKETQY
v_gene: TRBV20-1

CDR3aa: AIRGGQGTNEKLF
v_gene: TRBV10-3

CDR3aa: ATSPGQTWFGYT
v_gene: TRBV15

CDR3aa: ASSPGTVGTGELF
v_gene: TRBV7-7

CDR3aa: ASSVTPGLAGGNTGELF
v_gene: TRBV9

CDR3aa: ASSPGHVSLYEQY
v_gene: TRBV28

CDR3aa: ASSHGQEETQY
v_gene: TRBV7-2

CDR3aa: SVLREGNEQF
v_gene: TRBV29-1

CDR3aa: ASSQSGFSTDTQY
v_gene: TRBV4-3

CDR3aa: ARRLGTERESQHYEQY
v_gene: TRBV27

CDR3aa: ASSPVGQGYTEAF
v_gene: TRBV7-9

CDR3aa: ASRQPGTSYEQY
v_gene: TRBV6-2/TRBV6-3

CDR3aa: ASPGRTQETQY
v_gene: TRBV5-1

CDR3aa: ASGQGQNSPLH
v_gene: TRBV2

CDR3aa: SARGEDRGSSYNEQF
v_gene: TRBV20-1

CDR3aa: AIGSSTDTQY
v_gene: TRBV10-3

CDR3aa: ASRTGRQGIQY
v_gene: TRBV11-2

CDR3aa: ASSLEPGEEKLF
v_gene: TRBV5-1

CDR3aa: ASSISGGNQPQH
v_gene: TRBV19

CDR3aa: ASSVDSQRLNSPLH
v_gene: TRBV5-1

CDR3aa: ASSGEGPYNEQF
v_gene: TRBV25-1

CDR3aa: ASSISLGSGGNEQF
v_gene: TRBV9

CDR3aa: SASKDMSSPLH
v_gene: TRBV20-1

CDR3aa: ASRQLAETGELF
v_gene: TRBV2

CDR3aa: ASSQDSQGATYGYT
v_gene: TRBV4-3

CDR3aa: ASSLEQGTYEQY
v_gene: TRBV12-3/TRBV12-4

CDR3aa: SARDQQLYGYT
v_gene: TRBV20-1

CDR3aa: ASSLGQPYSGNTIY
v_gene: TRBV5-1